This T cell receptor beta chain was recorded in a study of OX40 agonist ivuxolimab in advanced cancers. As for the study in general: Of the participants, under 50% had some prior anti-PD-1, anti-PD-L1 or anti-CTLA-4 therapy, which was allowed.

The table came from immunoSEQ multiplex PCR; TCRdb's copy has only in-frame clones and leaves some out. The profile shows 75,000 to 90,000 clones, about 89% of them singletons. CDR1 and CDR2 (germline): MGHRA, YSYEKL. The ends lost 0 bases at V and 4 bases at J; junction bases unmatched: 9. There are 17 residues in the CDR3. The specimen comprised CD4+ or CD8+ T cells sorted from blood, sampled in a trial of the OX40 agonist ivuxolimab. The sequence derives from an adult with an advanced solid tumor such as melanoma, head and neck, liver or kidney cancer. The chain employs TRBV4-1 and TRBJ2-7; TRBD1 matches 10 bases. The CDR3 loop reads CASSQDRSDRGKYEQYF. Written as DNA, the CDR3 is TGCGCCAGCAGCCAAGATAGGTCGGACAGGGGGAAGTACGAGCAGTACTTC.